This T cell receptor beta chain was captured by sequencing in a study of CD8 T cells in ankylosing spondylitis (dated by TCRdb to about 2017). Notes on the research overall: The study profiled T cell receptor beta repertoires in healthy donors and ankylosing spondylitis patients to find disease-linked TCR variants. The full study cohort comprised 20 to 25 ankylosing spondylitis patients and 85 to 120 healthy donors. Peripheral blood was sampled, and synovial fluid was additionally collected from ankylosing spondylitis patients. General conclusions and limits of the study: A CD8+ phenotype was shown by the disease-linked clones, which were found at relatively low frequencies in peripheral blood. Some motif variants were previously reported in synovial fluid and blood of reactive arthritis patients, suggesting common disease-initiation mechanisms. According to the report, matched synovial fluid samples from ankylosing spondylitis patients were significantly enriched for the disease-linked clones. A TCR beta motif of fewer than 10 highly homologous amino acid variants appeared characteristic of blood from ankylosing spondylitis patients.

The germline V gene specifies SGDLS as CDR1 and YYNGEE as CDR2. V loses 0 bases of germline sequence and J loses 0 bases, and the interval between the two ends is 12 bases. Inclusive of the bounding cysteine and phenylalanine, the CDR3 is 16 residues long. The read is trimmed to its CDR3 DNA, 48 bases read in frame from base 1. The sequencer was an Illumina HiSeq 2500. Quantitative 5'-RACE with molecular barcodes was the method used to prepare the TCR beta libraries. Per the authors' processing: A new computational method based on a probabilistic model of VDJ rearrangement was used to identify disease-linked TCR variants. Using fastp trimming at Q25 and MiXCR clonotype assembly, TCRdb reanalyzed the public sequencing data and kept in-frame beta chains. Each CDR3 protein appears once, grouped with its most common genes and DNA. The V and J calls reflect TCRdb's pipeline rather than the authors' work. Counted in this sample were some 7,600 distinct CDR3 sequences; 8.2% of them appeared once. Approximately 22% of the sample belongs to the ten largest clones.

This clonotype has a handful of counts. This receptor's antigen is unknown. There are no base qualities to consult, and no much larger clone falls within one base. This TCR derives from a male donor with ankylosing spondylitis or in good health (not recorded which). The rearranged chain carries TRBV9 and TRBJ2-5; TRBD1 is a possible D gene, resting on 5 matching bases. Source material: blood, either unsorted or a sorted T cell fraction (not recorded which). The nucleotides are TGTGCCAGCAGCGTAGGACAGTCCCCGGACCAAGAGACCCAGTACTTC. The translation is CASSVGQSPDQETQYF.